The table lists the clone carrying this TCR beta chain with a few counts. What it recognizes is unknown. These data are taken from a study of blood T cells in healthy people across ages. Findings and limits, study-wide: More naive CD4+ cells and higher diversity marked long-lived donors relative to aged donors. Observed TCR beta diversity showed a strong correlation with the percentage of naive T cells as measured by flow cytometry.

This CDR3 comprises 15 residues. V lost 3 bases and J lost 4, with 16 bases in between. A second PCR of 7 to 11 cycles used a sample-barcoded 5' primer and a J-beta primer mix. MiXCR, applied by TCRdb to the 5' RACE reads, yields one record per CDR3 protein. The sample yields more than 1,400,000 distinct CDR3 sequences, about 43% seen once. Sequencing was carried out using blood. The sequence was collected from a woman in her late teens or twenties in good health. The chain recombines TRBV12-3 or TRBV12-4 with TRBJ2-7, with a weak D call TRBD1 (5 bases). The CDR3 region has the DNA TGTGCCAGCAGTTTGGGCGTCCGACAGCAGTACGAGCAGTACTTC. Protein sequence: CASSLGVRQQYEQYF.